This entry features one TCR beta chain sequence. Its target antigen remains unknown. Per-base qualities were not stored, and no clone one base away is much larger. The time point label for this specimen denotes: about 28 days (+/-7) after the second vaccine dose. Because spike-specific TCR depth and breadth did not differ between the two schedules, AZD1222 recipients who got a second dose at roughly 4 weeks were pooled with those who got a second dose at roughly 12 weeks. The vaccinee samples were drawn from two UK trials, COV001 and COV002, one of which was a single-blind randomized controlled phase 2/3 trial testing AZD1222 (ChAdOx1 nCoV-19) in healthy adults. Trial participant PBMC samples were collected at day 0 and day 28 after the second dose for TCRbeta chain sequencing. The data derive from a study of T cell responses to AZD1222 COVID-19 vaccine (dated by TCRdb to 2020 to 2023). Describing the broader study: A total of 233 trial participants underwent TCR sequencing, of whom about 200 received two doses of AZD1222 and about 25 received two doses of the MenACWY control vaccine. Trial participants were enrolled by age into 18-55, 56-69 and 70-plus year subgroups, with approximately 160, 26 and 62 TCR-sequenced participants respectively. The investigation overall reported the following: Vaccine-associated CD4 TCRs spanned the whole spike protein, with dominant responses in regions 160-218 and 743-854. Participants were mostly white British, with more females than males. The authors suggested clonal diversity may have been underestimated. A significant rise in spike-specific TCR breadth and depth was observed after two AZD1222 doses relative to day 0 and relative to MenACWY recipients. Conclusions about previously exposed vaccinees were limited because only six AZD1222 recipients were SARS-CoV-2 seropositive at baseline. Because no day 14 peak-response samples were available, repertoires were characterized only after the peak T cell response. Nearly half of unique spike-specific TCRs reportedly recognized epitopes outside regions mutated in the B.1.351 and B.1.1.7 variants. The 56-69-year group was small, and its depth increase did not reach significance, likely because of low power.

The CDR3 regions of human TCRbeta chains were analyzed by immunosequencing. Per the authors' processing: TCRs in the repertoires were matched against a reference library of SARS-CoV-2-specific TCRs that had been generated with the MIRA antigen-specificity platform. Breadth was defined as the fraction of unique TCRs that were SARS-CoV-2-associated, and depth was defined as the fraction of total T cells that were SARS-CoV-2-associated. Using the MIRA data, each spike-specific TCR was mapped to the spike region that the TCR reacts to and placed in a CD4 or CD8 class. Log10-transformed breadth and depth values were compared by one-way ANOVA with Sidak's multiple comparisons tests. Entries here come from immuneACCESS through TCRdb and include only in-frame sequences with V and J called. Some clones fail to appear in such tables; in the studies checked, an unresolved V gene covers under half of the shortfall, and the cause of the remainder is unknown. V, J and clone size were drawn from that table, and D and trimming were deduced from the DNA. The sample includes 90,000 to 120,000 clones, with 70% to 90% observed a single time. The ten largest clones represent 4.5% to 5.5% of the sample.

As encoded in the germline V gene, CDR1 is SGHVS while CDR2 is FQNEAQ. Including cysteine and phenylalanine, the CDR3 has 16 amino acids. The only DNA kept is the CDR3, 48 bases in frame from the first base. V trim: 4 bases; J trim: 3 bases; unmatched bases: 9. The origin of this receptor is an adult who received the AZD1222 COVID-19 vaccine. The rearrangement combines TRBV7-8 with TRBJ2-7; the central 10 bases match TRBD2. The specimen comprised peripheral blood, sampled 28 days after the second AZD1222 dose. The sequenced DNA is TGTGCCAGCAGCTCAGCCACTAGCGGGGTGCGCTACGAGCAGTACTTC. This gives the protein CASSSATSGVRYEQYF. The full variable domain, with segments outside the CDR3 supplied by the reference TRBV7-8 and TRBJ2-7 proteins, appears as GAGVSQSPRYKVAKRGQDVALRCDPISGHVSLFWYQQALGQGPEFLTYFQNEAQLDKSGLPSDRFFAERPEGSVSTLKIQRTQQEDSAVYLCASSSATSGVRYEQYFGPGTRLTVT.